This T cell receptor beta chain was identified in a study of T cell responses to AZD1222 COVID-19 vaccine. The CDR3 totals 14 residues. Trimming pared 4 bases from V and 4 bases from J, leaving 14 bases between. Germline CDR1 is SGHDT and CDR2 is YYEEEE. Findings of the study overall: Among spike-specific TCRs, nearly half reportedly target unmutated variant regions. Repertoires were obtained solely post-peak T cell response.

A word on this clone: The target antigen is unknown.

The table came from immunoSEQ multiplex PCR; TCRdb's copy has only in-frame clones and leaves some out. Seen here are around 110,000 clones, 88% observed once, and the top ten hold around 9.6%. This TCR was recovered from an adult in good health. The sequencing here drew on peripheral blood, taken on day 0 of AZD1222 vaccination. This rearrangement joins TRBV5-6 to TRBJ1-1; D is unclear. This CDR3 reads CASSPRPIGTEAFF. CDR3 sequence (DNA): TGTGCCAGCAGCCCGCGACCCATCGGCACTGAAGCTTTCTTT.